This is a list of T cell receptor beta chains from one sample in a study of identical twins. TCRdb fed the 5' RACE reads into MiXCR, producing one record per CDR3 protein. The repertoire holds roughly 700,000 distinct CDR3 sequences, with more than 6.5% as singletons. Separately, the same data were catalogued under a study of yellow fever vaccine responses in identical twins.

Sequenced: PBMCs. Receptors originate from a woman between 18 and 29 years old in good health. CDR3s include the opening cysteine and the closing phenylalanine or tryptophan. Each record gives: CDR3 protein, J gene, D gene, V gene, clone size. D genes are given only for firm matches. Expanded clones are given a class, and other clones once, few, many or no size at all.

CASGLGGRSRGETQYF | TRBJ2-5 | . | TRBV28 | few
CASSRLGQGSYNEQFF | TRBJ2-1 | TRBD1 | TRBV6-1 | .
CASRLTGGDEKLFF | TRBJ1-4 | TRBD1 | TRBV12-3/TRBV12-4 | few
CASRGLAGEETQYF | TRBJ2-5 | TRBD2 | TRBV28 | .
CASSEETGTYNEQFF | TRBJ2-1 | TRBD1 | TRBV6-4 | many
CATSGAWGTAAPYEQYF | TRBJ2-7 | . | TRBV15 | once
CAISVKQGQPDTQYF | TRBJ2-3 | . | TRBV10-3 | many
CASSQLTSPLTDTQYF | TRBJ2-3 | TRBD2 | TRBV10-2 | few
CASVRGTSGGGVQETQYF | TRBJ2-5 | TRBD2 | TRBV12-3/TRBV12-4 | few
CASQYGSNTEAFF | TRBJ1-1 | . | TRBV12-3/TRBV12-4 | many
CASSSPGTSGRF | TRBJ2-1 | TRBD2 | TRBV6-2/TRBV6-3 | .
CASSQDTSSYEQYF | TRBJ2-7 | . | TRBV4-2 | many
CASSEGTLLNEKLFF | TRBJ1-4 | . | TRBV10-2 | few
CASSFSVGEQFF | TRBJ2-1 | . | TRBV7-9 | .
CASSLLELVGSEQFF | TRBJ2-1 | . | TRBV7-3 | few
CASSVAEAQGSHSYEQYF | TRBJ2-7 | . | TRBV2 | few
CASSLYPGADTEAFF | TRBJ1-1 | . | TRBV27 | few
CASSPPRVRYGYTF | TRBJ1-2 | . | TRBV18 | .
CSARDQLEQFF | TRBJ2-1 | . | TRBV20-1 | many
CASSSTGTVAKNIQYF | TRBJ2-4 | . | TRBV3-1 | few
CSARSVEGTDTQYF | TRBJ2-3 | . | TRBV20-1 | .
CASSYHRLAGGYEQYF | TRBJ2-7 | TRBD2 | TRBV5-1 | many
CASSLGGPTDTQYF | TRBJ2-3 | . | TRBV5-6 | many
CASSYDSYEQYF | TRBJ2-7 | . | TRBV6-5 | many
CSAPTYRAPSYEQYF | TRBJ2-7 | . | TRBV20-1 | few
CASSLFDGSSYNEQFF | TRBJ2-1 | . | TRBV12-3/TRBV12-4 | .
CASSLDLETQYF | TRBJ2-5 | . | TRBV7-2 | .
CASSLGMGQPQHF | TRBJ1-5 | . | TRBV11-2 | few
CASSASGTGGNTEAFF | TRBJ1-1 | TRBD1 | TRBV2 | few
CASSLRAHSYEQYF | TRBJ2-7 | . | TRBV5-5 | few
CASSPGLNSYEQYF | TRBJ2-7 | . | TRBV6-2/TRBV6-3 | .
CSARGAGEGTEQYF | TRBJ2-7 | TRBD2 | TRBV20-1 | few
CASGGAGGNSPLHF | TRBJ1-6 | TRBD1 | TRBV2 | .
CASSQDLGREQFF | TRBJ2-1 | . | TRBV14 | .
CATSDPGQGIGEQFF | TRBJ2-1 | TRBD1 | TRBV24-1 | few
CASSLGSGGRYNEQFF | TRBJ2-1 | TRBD2 | TRBV7-9 | many
CASSLAGQTQYF | TRBJ2-3 | . | TRBV27 | few
CASTPTAGGSYNEQFF | TRBJ2-1 | TRBD2 | TRBV4-2 | few
CASSSPQGAIGEQYF | TRBJ2-7 | TRBD1 | TRBV5-4 | .
CATLDSSYEQYF | TRBJ2-7 | . | TRBV10-3 | few
CSARQASSYEQYF | TRBJ2-7 | . | TRBV20-1 | .
CASSLRTGTVPSPLHF | TRBJ1-6 | TRBD1 | TRBV7-2 | .
CASSLRGTGGFETQYF | TRBJ2-5 | TRBD1 | TRBV5-6 | .
CASSRFAPLGATGVDEQYF | TRBJ2-7 | TRBD1 | TRBV28 | many
CASSNTAYTEAFF | TRBJ1-1 | . | TRBV7-3 | .
CASSPPAGKGNTIYF | TRBJ1-3 | . | TRBV18 | few
CSVRRRGRSYEQYF | TRBJ2-7 | . | TRBV29-1 | .
CASSLRPLDTYEQYF | TRBJ2-7 | . | TRBV5-8 | .
CASSQLEREYEQYF | TRBJ2-7 | TRBD2 | TRBV4-1 | few
CASSYATDTDTQYF | TRBJ2-3 | . | TRBV6-5 | few
CAISESDIKETQYF | TRBJ2-5 | . | TRBV10-3 | few
CAWSDLAGNYEQYF | TRBJ2-7 | TRBD2 | TRBV30 | .
CASSLQGPQPQHF | TRBJ1-5 | . | TRBV12-3/TRBV12-4 | many
CASMMTSGNYEQYF | TRBJ2-7 | TRBD2 | TRBV28 | .
CASSSSGSITDTQYF | TRBJ2-3 | TRBD2 | TRBV27 | .